Shown below are 14 T cell receptor beta chains from a single sample sequenced in a study of OX40 agonist ivuxolimab in advanced cancers. Libraries came from the immunoSEQ multiplex PCR assay. TCRdb provides this immuneACCESS table in a form limited to in-frame rearrangements. Some clones are lacking; in checked studies, under half of them reflect an unresolved V gene, and why the rest are absent is not known. Within this sample are more than 10,000 clones, with more than 70% of them counted one time only. The ten top clones hold around a third of the sample. The sequences come from CD4+ or CD8+ T cells sorted from blood, collected in a trial of the OX40 agonist ivuxolimab. Receptors were obtained from an adult with an advanced solid tumor such as melanoma, head and neck, liver or kidney cancer.

The CDR3 bases are TGTGCCAGCAGCCAAGGACATATGGGGGAAAAACTGTTTTTT. It encodes CASSQGHMGEKLFF. The rearrangement uses TRBV9 and TRBJ1-4; D may be TRBD1 (5 bases). Trimming stripped 4 bases from V and 8 bases from J, with 15 bases between. Germline values: CDR1 SGDLS, CDR2 YYNGEE. This CDR3 has 14 residues. The full variable domain, its missing parts supplied by reference TRBV9 and TRBJ1-4, is DSGVTQTPKHLITATGQRVTLRCSPRSGDLSVYWYQQSLDQGLQFLIQYYNGEERAKGNILERFSAQQFPDLHSELNLSSLELGDSALYFCASSQGHMGEKLFFGSGTQLSVL.

This chain joins TRBV2 and TRBJ1-1; 11 bases match TRBD1. There are 15 residues in the CDR3. The V segment lost 8 bases and the J segment 0 bases; nucleotides outside the gene matches: 5. Germline lookup yields CDR1 SNHLY and CDR2 FYNNEI. The CDR3 bases are TGTGCCAGCCTGGGACAGGGGGATATGAACACTGAAGCTTTCTTT. Amino acid sequence: CASLGQGDMNTEAFF.

Comment on this clone: A far larger clone is one base from this, pointing to a likely read error. The chain recombines TRBV2 with TRBJ1-5; TRBD1 matches 7 bases. The CDR3 extends over 15 amino acids. Germline values: CDR1 SNHLY, CDR2 FYNNEI. The V gene end was trimmed by 6 bases and the J gene end by 0 bases; junction bases not matched to a gene: 5. The CDR3, as DNA: TGTGCCAGCAGCATACAGGGGTATAGCAATCAGCCCCAGCATTTT. Translated, it gives CASSIQGYSNQPQHF.

The V call is TRBV18, the J call TRBJ1-2; D gene uncertain. The CDR3 length is 13 residues. With 3 bases removed from V and 6 bases from J, the gap between germline ends came to 11 bases. Germline V gives CDR1 KGHSH, CDR2 LQKENI. The CDR3 coding sequence is TGTGCCAGCTCACCGGACGACTTGAATGGCTACACCTTC. It codes for CASSPDDLNGYTF.

J is TRBJ1-6 and V is TRBV9; D is perhaps TRBD1 (6 bases). This CDR3 is built from 15 residues. Germline V gene data show CDR1 as SGDLS and CDR2 as YYNGEE. The V gene lost 0 bases and the J gene lost 8 bases, with 12 bases spanning the gap. The CDR3 nucleotides are TGTGCCAGCAGCGTAGGACGGGACACTTATTCACCCCTCCACTTT. Residues: CASSVGRDTYSPLHF.

The chain uses TRBV30 and TRBJ1-1; no definite D call. Germline-derived CDR1 and CDR2 are GTSNPN and SVGIG (reference sequence). The V and J ends lost 0 bases and 0 bases respectively, with 5 bases between them. This CDR3 comprises 13 residues. CDR3 residues: CAWSVGVNTEAFF. The CDR3 bases are TGTGCCTGGAGTGTCGGGGTGAACACTGAAGCTTTCTTT.

This clone was detected only a few times. The chain recombines TRBV27 with TRBJ2-7; TRBD2 aligns across 8 bases. Germline V CDR1 and CDR2: MNHEY, SMNVEV (reference sequence). The CDR3 covers 14 residues. Unmatched junction bases numbered 4, after V lost 3 bases and J lost 3 bases. The CDR3 sequence is CASSFTGGDYEQYF. The CDR3 DNA is TGTGCCAGCAGTTTTACGGGGGGGGACTACGAGCAGTACTTC.

The CDR3 loop reads CASRGGVADTQYF. The CDR3 bases are TGTGCCAGCAGGGGGGGTGTGGCAGATACGCAGTATTTT. The chain has TRBV2 and TRBJ2-3, with D possibly matching TRBD2 (6 bases). The CDR3 runs 13 residues. V was clipped by 6 bases and J by 4 bases, with 11 bases between them. Germline V CDR1 and CDR2: SNHLY, FYNNEI.

The chain recombines TRBV7-9 with TRBJ1-2; D is ambiguous. CDR1 SEHNR and CDR2 FQNEAQ come from the germline V gene (reference sequence). The V gene lost 0 bases and the J gene lost 8 bases, with 16 bases spanning the gap. The CDR3 sequence is 15 residues long. The CDR3 sequence is CASSLAREPRRGYTF. CDR3 DNA: TGTGCCAGCAGCTTAGCGCGAGAGCCTCGGAGGGGCTACACCTTC.

This chain links TRBV28 with TRBJ2-3; the D is unclear. V was shortened by 0 bases and J by 2 bases, with 12 bases between the two germline ends. The CDR3 sequence is 16 residues long. Germline V lookup: CDR1 MDHEN, CDR2 SYDVKM. The CDR3 sequence is CASSLWQSETTDTQYF. DNA of the CDR3: TGTGCCAGCAGTTTATGGCAGTCGGAGACCACAGATACGCAGTATTTT.

The V call is TRBV19, the J call TRBJ2-7; TRBD1 matches 11 bases. Germline CDR1 and CDR2: LNHDA and SQIVND (reference sequence). This CDR3 spans 15 amino acids. V was pared by 6 bases and J by 2 bases, with 6 bases of the junction left unmatched. CDR3 in DNA: TGTGCCAGTAGCCCCCGGGACAGGGGGACCTACGAGCAGTACTTC. Protein: CASSPRDRGTYEQYF.

The J gene is TRBJ2-6, the V gene TRBV7-3, with 7 bases aligning to TRBD1. V shed 0 bases, J shed 3 bases, and the junction held 5 bases outside the gene matches. The CDR3 runs 17 residues. Germline V gene lookup returns CDR1 SGHTA and CDR2 FQGTGA. The CDR3 sequence: CASSLTEGGFGANVLTF. Here the CDR3 DNA reads TGTGCCAGCAGCTTAACGGAAGGGGGCTTTGGGGCCAACGTCCTGACTTTC.

Comments on this clone: One junction end does not reproduce the germline sequence, and a read error may be involved. V usage is TRBV30 and J usage is TRBJ2-1; D might be TRBD2 (6 bases). The CDR3 extends over 16 amino acids. The germline V gene has CDR1 GTSNPN and CDR2 SVGIG (reference sequence). CDR3 DNA: TGTGCCTGGAGAGTGGGGGGATTAACCTCCTACAATGGGCAGTTCTTC. Amino acid sequence: CAWRVGGLTSYNGQFF. Complete variable domain (other parts from reference TRBV30 and TRBJ2-1): SQTIHQWPATLVQPVGSPLSLECTVEGTSNPNLYWYRQAAGRGLQLLFYSVGIGQISSEVPQNLSASRPQDRQFILSSKKLLLSDSGFYLCAWRVGGLTSYNGQFFGPGTRLTVL.

A single count supports this clone. This sequence joins TRBV27 and TRBJ2-3; 7 bases map to TRBD2. CDR1 MNHEY and CDR2 SMNVEV come from the germline V gene (reference sequence). The CDR3 is 15 amino acids. Germline trimming cut 5 bases from V and 5 bases from J; bases unmatched to any gene: 10. CDR3 bases: TGTGCCAGCAGTAAAGGTGGACTAGTGAGAGATACGCAGTATTTT. Residues: CASSKGGLVRDTQYF.